Following are 31 T cell receptor beta chains from one sample sequenced in a study of cytomegalovirus exposure and HLA in healthy donors. Method: immunoSEQ multiplex PCR; TCRdb's copy keeps in-frame clones and lacks some. Of 200,000 or so clones in the sample, more than 75% were seen once. Sequenced: PBMCs. The receptors were gathered from a man between 18 and 29 years old in good health and CMV-seropositive.

V usage is TRBV9 and J usage is TRBJ2-3; tentative D call: TRBD2 (5 bases). The CDR3 has 13 residues. The ends were cut back, 3 bases at V and 8 bases at J, with 13 bases in the middle. Germline loops: CDR1 SGDLS, CDR2 YYNGEE. The DNA for the CDR3 is TGTGCCAGCAGCGGACCTCGGGAAGGTACGCAGTATTTT. Translation gives CASSGPREGTQYF.

The chain links TRBV7-2 to TRBJ1-2; no reliable D call. Germline CDR1 SGHTA, CDR2 FQGNSA. CDR3 length: 13 amino acids. The V and J ends lost 1 base and 11 bases respectively, with 14 bases between them. The CDR3 DNA reads TGTGCCAGCAGCTTAGGCCCCCTCACCGCGTACACCTTC. Translating gives CASSLGPLTAYTF.

The V and J genes are TRBV9 and TRBJ2-3, with 9 bases aligning to TRBD2. CDR1 SGDLS and CDR2 YYNGEE come from the germline V gene. The CDR3 spans 16 residues. V lost 0 bases and J lost 6; bases outside the gene matches: 8. CDR3 sequence: CASSVEGSGSVDTQYF. The CDR3 bases are TGTGCCAGCAGCGTAGAAGGTAGCGGGAGCGTGGATACGCAGTATTTT. Supplemented by reference TRBV9 and TRBJ2-3, the full variable domain reads DSGVTQTPKHLITATGQRVTLRCSPRSGDLSVYWYQQSLDQGLQFLIQYYNGEERAKGNILERFSAQQFPDLHSELNLSSLELGDSALYFCASSVEGSGSVDTQYFGPGTRLTVL.

J is TRBJ2-1 and V is TRBV4-2; weak D call: TRBD2 (6 bases). Trimming cost V 3 bases and J 9 bases, with 24 bases left between them. The germline V gene encodes CDR1 LGHNA and CDR2 YNFKEQ. The CDR3 has 17 residues. The CDR3 reads CASSQESGTGLLGEQFF. The CDR3 bases are TGTGCCAGCAGCCAGGAGTCCGGGACTGGTCTTTTGGGTGAGCAGTTCTTC.

This clone was observed at least ten times. The rearrangement joins TRBV2 to TRBJ1-3; weak D call: TRBD1 (6 bases). The germline CDR1 and CDR2 sequences are SNHLY and FYNNEI. This CDR3 comprises 15 residues. Trimming removed 6 bases from V and 4 bases from J, with 16 bases in between. CDR3 sequence: CASSDTGWTGNTIYF. The CDR3 DNA reads as TGTGCCAGCAGCGACACAGGGTGGACGGGAAACACCATATATTTT.

The rearrangement uses TRBV20-1 and TRBJ2-1; a possible D gene is TRBD1 (5 bases). The CDR3 length is 11 residues. V was clipped by 0 bases and J by 12 bases, with 9 bases between them. Germline assignment: CDR1 DFQATT and CDR2 SNEGSKA (reference sequence). CDR3 residues: CSARDRGGQFF. The CDR3 nucleotides are TGCAGTGCTAGAGATAGGGGCGGGCAGTTCTTC.

The rearrangement uses TRBV12-5 and TRBJ2-1; the D gene is possibly TRBD1 (6 bases). CDR1 and CDR2 from the germline V gene are LGHNT and FRNRAP. This CDR3 has 17 amino acids. Trimming cost V 3 bases and J 0 bases, with 15 bases left between them. CDR3 protein: CASGFGRGVGSYNEQFF. The CDR3 nucleotides are TGTGCTAGTGGTTTCGGCAGGGGTGTTGGCTCCTACAATGAGCAGTTCTTC.

This clone was counted only a few times. The gene calls are TRBV6-5 and TRBJ1-1, with a weak D call TRBD1 (6 bases). The CDR3 has 14 amino acids. CDR1 and CDR2 (germline): MNHEY, SVGAGI. Trimming took 5 bases from V and 4 from J, leaving 14 bases between them. The CDR3 loop is CASSTTQGITEAFF. The CDR3 nucleotides read TGTGCCAGCAGTACGACACAGGGTATCACTGAAGCTTTCTTT.

This clone is a singleton in its sample. The J gene is TRBJ2-1, the V gene TRBV21-1; TRBD2 was called by the table and not checked on the DNA. TRBV21-1 is labeled a pseudogene. The CDR3 loop spans 17 amino acids. The CDR3 coding sequence is TGTGCCAGCAGCAGATACAACGCTCAGCGGGGGAACAATGAGCAGTTCTTC. Encoded protein: CASSRYNAQRGNNEQFF.

V usage is TRBV6-5 and J usage is TRBJ2-5; the match to TRBD1 covers 7 bases. V shed 6 bases and J 4 bases; nucleotides not matched to a gene: 5. This CDR3 contains 13 residues. Germline V gene data show CDR1 as MNHEY and CDR2 as SVGAGI. CDR3 coding DNA: TGTGCCAGCAGGCCGACAGGGACAGAGACCCAGTACTTC. Translation: CASRPTGTETQYF.

V gene TRBV5-4 combines with J gene TRBJ1-1; 11 nucleotides align to TRBD1. The length of the CDR3 is 15 residues. V dropped 4 bases and J dropped 4; count of bases not matched to a gene: 6. The germline CDR1 and CDR2 sequences are SGHNT and YYREEE (reference sequence). CDR3 nucleotides: TGTGCCAGCAGCGGAACCGGGACAGGGGGCACTGAAGCTTTCTTT. Its translation is CASSGTGTGGTEAFF.

The J gene is TRBJ2-7, the V gene TRBV7-9, with 7 positions matching TRBD1. Looked up from germline, CDR1 is SEHNR and CDR2 is FQNEAQ (reference sequence). This CDR3 comprises 14 residues. The V and J ends lost 3 bases and 4 bases, in that order; junction bases with no gene match: 6. The CDR3 DNA reads as TGTGCCAGCAGCTTGACAGGGATGGTTTACGAGCAGTACTTC. Translated, it gives CASSLTGMVYEQYF.

Within the sample, this clone is large (0.1 to 1%). The chain combines TRBV29-1 with TRBJ1-1; D is unclear. V was pared by 3 bases and J by 1 base, with 3 bases between. The CDR3 loop spans 11 amino acids. CDR1 and CDR2 from the germline V gene are SQVTM and ANQGSEA. CDR3 DNA sequence: TGCAGCGTTGATAAGAACACTGAAGCTTTCTTT. As protein: CSVDKNTEAFF.

The V gene is TRBV6-1, the J gene TRBJ1-2; perhaps TRBD1 as D (5 bases). Germline CDR1 is MNHNS and CDR2 is SASEGT. The CDR3 sequence is 14 residues long. V was trimmed by 4 bases and J by 6 bases, leaving 15 bases between them. The CDR3 region has the DNA TGTGCCAGCAGTGTCTTGCGGGGACTCGATGGCTACACCTTC. Residues: CASSVLRGLDGYTF.

As to this clone: Other DNA sequences of this sample code for an identical CDR3. The chain recombines TRBV5-1 with TRBJ2-3, with a weak D call TRBD1 (5 bases). The germline CDR1 and CDR2 sequences are SGHRS and YFSETQ. The CDR3 sequence is 14 residues long. V gave up 0 bases and J gave up 0 bases, with 5 bases separating them. CDR3 protein: CASSLGQSTDTQYF. The CDR3 DNA reads TGCGCCAGCAGCTTGGGACAGAGCACAGATACGCAGTATTTT.

V gene TRBV7-2 combines with J gene TRBJ2-2; 9 bases map to TRBD2. Germline CDR1 SGHTA, CDR2 FQGNSA. The CDR3 loop spans 19 amino acids. V lost 0 bases and J lost 7; bases outside the gene matches: 15. The CDR3 protein is CASSLALAGGPLLGGELFF. The CDR3, as DNA: TGTGCCAGCAGCTTAGCCCTGGCGGGAGGGCCCCTTCTAGGCGGGGAGCTGTTTTTT.

The V and J genes are TRBV14 and TRBJ2-1; TRBD1 might be the D (6 bases). Germline V lookup: CDR1 SGHDN, CDR2 FVKESK. This CDR3 is 17 amino acids long. V lost 3 bases to trimming and J lost 2 bases, with 17 bases between them. The CDR3 DNA sequence: TGTGCCAGCAGCCACGGCTCGGTAGACAGGACCTACAATGAGCAGTTCTTC. It is translated as CASSHGSVDRTYNEQFF.

The chain recombines TRBV19 with TRBJ2-1; 7 bases align to TRBD1. Germline V gene data show CDR1 as LNHDA and CDR2 as SQIVND (reference sequence). CDR3 length: 12 amino acids. V was clipped by 6 bases and J by 12 bases; unmatched bases: 8. CDR3 coding DNA: TGTGCCAGTAGACCAGACAGGGTACGGCAGTTCTTC. Translation gives CASRPDRVRQFF.

V is TRBV27 and J is TRBJ2-3; a weak D match, TRBD1 (6 bases). The CDR3 contains 15 residues. The germline gives CDR1 MNHEY, CDR2 SMNVEV (reference sequence). Trimming pared 3 bases from V and 2 bases from J, leaving 12 bases between. The CDR3 is CASSFGDTATDTQYF. DNA of the CDR3: TGTGCCAGCAGTTTCGGGGACACCGCCACAGATACGCAGTATTTT.

The chain couples TRBV19 to TRBJ2-2; 9 bases match TRBD2. CDR3 length: 14 residues. V lost 2 bases to trimming and J lost 7 bases; unmatched junction nucleotides: 2. CDR1 and CDR2 (germline): LNHDA, SQIVND (reference sequence). The CDR3 loop reads CASSIRLADGELFF. Written as DNA, the CDR3 is TGTGCCAGTAGTATAAGACTAGCGGACGGGGAGCTGTTTTTT. The full variable domain, with the rest looked up from reference TRBV19 and TRBJ2-2, is DGGITQSPKYLFRKEGQNVTLSCEQNLNHDAMYWYRQDPGQGLRLIYYSQIVNDFQKGDIAEGYSVSREKKESFPLTVTSAQKNPTAFYLCASSIRLADGELFFGEGSRLTVL.

The chain recombines TRBV14 with TRBJ2-7, with 12 nucleotides matching TRBD2. V trimming: 4 bases; J trimming: 3 bases; junction bases outside the gene matches: 7. Germline V gene data show CDR1 as SGHDN and CDR2 as FVKESK. CDR3 length equals 16 residues. The CDR3 bases are TGTGCCAGCAGCCGAGGGACTAGCGGGTTTCTCTACGAGCAGTACTTC. Translating it yields CASSRGTSGFLYEQYF.

This sequence joins TRBV7-2 and TRBJ1-2, with 9 nucleotides matching TRBD1. V shed 2 bases and J 5 bases; nucleotides not matched to a gene: 18. In germline, CDR1 is SGHTA, CDR2 FQGNSA. This CDR3 is 19 amino acids long. In DNA, the CDR3 is TGTGCCAGCAGCTTATCCCAGGGACAGGGAGGTTTTGGTGGGTATGGCTACACCTTC. As protein: CASSLSQGQGGFGGYGYTF.

This clone has a single count. The chain uses TRBV5-1 and TRBJ1-4, with a weak D call TRBD1 (5 bases). Trimming took 2 bases from V and 4 from J, leaving 12 bases between them. Per the germline V gene, CDR1 is SGHRS and CDR2 is YFSETQ. CDR3 length: 15 residues. The CDR3 is CASSFRGTDNEKLFF. The CDR3 DNA follows: TGCGCCAGCAGCTTTCGCGGGACGGATAATGAAAAACTGTTTTTT.

This clone has more than one count but fewer than ten. This sequence joins TRBV2 and TRBJ1-5; D ambiguous. Trimming stripped 6 bases from V and 0 bases from J, with 9 bases between. Germline loops: CDR1 SNHLY, CDR2 FYNNEI. The CDR3 is 14 amino acids. The CDR3: CASRTGYSNQPQHF. CDR3 sequence (DNA): TGTGCCAGCAGGACGGGGTATAGCAATCAGCCCCAGCATTTT.

The chain is built from TRBV7-2 and TRBJ2-3; D not resolved. This CDR3 comprises 12 residues. V lost 4 bases and J 6 bases, leaving 8 bases between the germline ends. Per germline, CDR1 SGHTA and CDR2 FQGNSA. CDR3 in amino acids: CASSSVLDTQYF. CDR3 DNA: TGTGCCAGCAGCTCAGTTTTGGATACGCAGTATTTT. The whole variable domain, filled in from reference TRBV7-2 and TRBJ2-3, reads GAGVSQSPSNKVTEKGKDVELRCDPISGHTALYWYRQSLGQGLEFLIYFQGNSAPDKSGLPSDRFSAERTGGSVSTLTIQRTQQEDSAVYLCASSSVLDTQYFGPGTRLTVL.

The rearrangement links TRBV18 to TRBJ2-7, with D tentatively TRBD2 (5 bases). The CDR3 consists of 16 residues. V shed 1 base and J shed 3 bases, with 16 bases lying between them. Germline V gene sequence: CDR1 KGHSH, CDR2 LQKENI. The CDR3 DNA reads TGTGCCAGCTCACCACTAGGAGAGCGGCTGAGCTACGAGCAGTACTTC. Protein: CASSPLGERLSYEQYF.

This chain's CDR3 is CAWSRDRGYNYGYTF. In nucleotides, the CDR3 is TGTGCCTGGAGTCGGGACAGGGGATATAACTATGGCTACACCTTC. The genes are TRBV30 and TRBJ1-2; 10 bases map to TRBD1. This CDR3 has 15 amino acids. The V and J ends lost 2 bases and 1 base, in that order; junction bases with no gene match: 4. From germline, CDR1 is GTSNPN and CDR2 SVGIG (reference sequence).

J is TRBJ2-5 and V is TRBV28, with TRBD2 matching 11 bases. CDR3 size: 17 residues. CDR1 and CDR2 from the germline V gene are MDHEN and SYDVKM. J gave up 1 base and V 7 bases, and 11 bases lay outside the gene matches. The DNA of the CDR3 is TGTGCCAGCACCCAATTGACTAGCGGGACAGGCCAAGAGACCCAGTACTTC. Translated: CASTQLTSGTGQETQYF.

The chain carries TRBV27 and TRBJ2-7; TRBD1 aligns across 10 bases. CDR3 length: 14 residues. Germline lookup yields CDR1 MNHEY and CDR2 SMNVEV (reference sequence). Unmatched junction bases numbered 3, after V lost 4 bases and J lost 3 bases. The CDR3 sequence: CASSWTGGGYEQYF. CDR3 sequence (DNA): TGTGCCAGCAGTTGGACAGGGGGGGGCTACGAGCAGTACTTC.

This chain links TRBV19 with TRBJ2-3, with 11 bases lining up with TRBD2. Trimming removed 11 bases from V and 3 bases from J; junction bases left unmatched: 7. CDR3 size: 14 residues. The germline CDR1 and CDR2 sequences are LNHDA and SQIVND (reference sequence). CDR3 coding DNA: TGTGCCTCTAAGACTAGCGGGAATACAGATACGCAGTATTTT. It yields the protein CASKTSGNTDTQYF.

The CDR3 region is CASSLSGEKLFF. DNA for the CDR3: TGTGCCAGCAGCCTCTCGGGTGAAAAACTGTTTTTT. This chain joins TRBV9 and TRBJ1-4; no reliable D call. The CDR3 is 12 residues long. V was pared by 4 bases and J by 7 bases, with 8 bases between. In germline, CDR1 is SGDLS, CDR2 YYNGEE.